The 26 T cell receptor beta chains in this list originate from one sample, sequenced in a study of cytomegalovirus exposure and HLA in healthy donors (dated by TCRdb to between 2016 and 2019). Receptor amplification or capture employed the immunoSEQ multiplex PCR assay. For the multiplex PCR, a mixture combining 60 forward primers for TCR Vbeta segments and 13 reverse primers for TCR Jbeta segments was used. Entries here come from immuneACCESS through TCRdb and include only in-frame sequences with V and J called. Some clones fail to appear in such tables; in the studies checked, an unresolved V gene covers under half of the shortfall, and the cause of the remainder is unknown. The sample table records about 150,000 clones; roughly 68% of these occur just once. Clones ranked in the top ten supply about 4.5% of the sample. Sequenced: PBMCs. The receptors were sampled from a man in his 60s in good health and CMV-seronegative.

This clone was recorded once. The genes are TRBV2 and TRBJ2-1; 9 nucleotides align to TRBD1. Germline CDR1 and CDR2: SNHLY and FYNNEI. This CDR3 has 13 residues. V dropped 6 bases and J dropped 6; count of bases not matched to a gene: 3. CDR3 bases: TGTGCCAGCAGGGCGGACAGGGGCAATGAGCAGTTCTTC. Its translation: CASRADRGNEQFF.

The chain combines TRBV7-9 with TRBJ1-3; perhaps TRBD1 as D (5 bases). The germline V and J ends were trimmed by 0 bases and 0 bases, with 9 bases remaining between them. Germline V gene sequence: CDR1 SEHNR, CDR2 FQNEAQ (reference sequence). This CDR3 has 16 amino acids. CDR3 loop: CASSLARDSSGNTIYF. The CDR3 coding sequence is TGTGCCAGCAGCTTAGCGCGCGACAGCTCTGGAAACACCATATATTTT.

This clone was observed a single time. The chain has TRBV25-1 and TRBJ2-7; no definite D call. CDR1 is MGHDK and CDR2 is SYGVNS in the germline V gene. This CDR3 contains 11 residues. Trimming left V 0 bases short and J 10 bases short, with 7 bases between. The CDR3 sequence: CASSEYQKQYF. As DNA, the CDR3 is TGTGCCAGCAGTGAATACCAGAAACAGTACTTC.

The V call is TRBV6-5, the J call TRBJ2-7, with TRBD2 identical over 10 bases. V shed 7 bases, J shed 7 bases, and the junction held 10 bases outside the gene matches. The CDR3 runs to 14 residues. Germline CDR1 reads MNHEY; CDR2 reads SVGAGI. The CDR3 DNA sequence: TGTGCCAGCACCCGAGCCAGCGGGAGGGGGGAGCAGTACTTC. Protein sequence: CASTRASGRGEQYF.

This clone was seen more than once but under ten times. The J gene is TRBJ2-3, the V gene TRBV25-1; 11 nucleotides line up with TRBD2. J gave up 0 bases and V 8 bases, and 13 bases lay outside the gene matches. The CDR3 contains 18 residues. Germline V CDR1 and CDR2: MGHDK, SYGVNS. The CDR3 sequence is CASATGGTSGYSTDTQYF. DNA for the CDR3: TGTGCCAGCGCTACCGGTGGGACTAGCGGATATAGCACAGATACGCAGTATTTT.

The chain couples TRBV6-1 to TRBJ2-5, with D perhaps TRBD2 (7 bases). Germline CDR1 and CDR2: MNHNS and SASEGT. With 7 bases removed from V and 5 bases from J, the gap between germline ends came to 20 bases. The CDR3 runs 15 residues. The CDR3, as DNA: TGTGCCAGCAAGAGGGGGGGAGGGCCTGAGGAGACCCAGTACTTC. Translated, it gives CASKRGGGPEETQYF.

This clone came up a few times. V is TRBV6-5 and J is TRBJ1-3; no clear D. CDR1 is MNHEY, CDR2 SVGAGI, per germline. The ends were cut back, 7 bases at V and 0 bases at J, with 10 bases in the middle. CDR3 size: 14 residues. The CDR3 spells CASIPLGSGNTIYF. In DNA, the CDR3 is TGTGCCAGCATTCCCCTCGGCTCTGGAAACACCATATATTTT.

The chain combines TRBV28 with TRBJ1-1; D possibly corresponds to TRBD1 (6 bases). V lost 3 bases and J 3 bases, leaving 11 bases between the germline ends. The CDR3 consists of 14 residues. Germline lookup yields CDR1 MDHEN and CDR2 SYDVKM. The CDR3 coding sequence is TGTGCCAGCAGTTTCTCAGGGGAAGACACTGAAGCTTTCTTT. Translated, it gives CASSFSGEDTEAFF.

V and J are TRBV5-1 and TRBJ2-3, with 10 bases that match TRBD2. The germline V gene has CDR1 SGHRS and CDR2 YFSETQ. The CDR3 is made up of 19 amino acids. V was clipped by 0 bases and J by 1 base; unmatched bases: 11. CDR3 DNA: TGCGCCAGCAGCTTGGGTCTAACTAGCGGGACCCGGGGCACAGATACGCAGTATTTT. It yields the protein CASSLGLTSGTRGTDTQYF.

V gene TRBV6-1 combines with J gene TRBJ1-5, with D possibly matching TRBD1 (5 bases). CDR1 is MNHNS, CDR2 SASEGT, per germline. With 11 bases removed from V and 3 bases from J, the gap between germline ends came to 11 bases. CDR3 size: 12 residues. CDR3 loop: CAAKGVNQPQHF. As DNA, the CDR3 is TGTGCCGCGAAAGGGGTCAATCAGCCCCAGCATTTT.

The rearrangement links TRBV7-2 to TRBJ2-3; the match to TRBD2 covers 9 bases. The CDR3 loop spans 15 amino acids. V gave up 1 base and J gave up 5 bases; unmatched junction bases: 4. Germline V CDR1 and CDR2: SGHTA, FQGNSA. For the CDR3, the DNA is TGTGCCAGCAGCTTAGGAGCGGGAGGTGGAGATACGCAGTATTTT. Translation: CASSLGAGGGDTQYF.

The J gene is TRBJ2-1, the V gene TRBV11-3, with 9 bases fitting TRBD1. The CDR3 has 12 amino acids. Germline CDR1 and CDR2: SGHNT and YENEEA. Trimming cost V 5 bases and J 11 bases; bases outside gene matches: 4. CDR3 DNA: TGTGCCAGCAGCCCCACAGGGGGCAAGCAGTTCTTC. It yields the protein CASSPTGGKQFF.

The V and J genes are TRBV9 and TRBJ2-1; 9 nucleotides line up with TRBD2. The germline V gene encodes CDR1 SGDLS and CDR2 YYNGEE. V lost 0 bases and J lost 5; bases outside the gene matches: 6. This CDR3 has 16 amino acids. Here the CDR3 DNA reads TGTGCCAGCAGCGTAGGAGGTAGCGGGAGCCACAATGAGCAGTTCTTC. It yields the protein CASSVGGSGSHNEQFF. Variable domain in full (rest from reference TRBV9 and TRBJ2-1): DSGVTQTPKHLITATGQRVTLRCSPRSGDLSVYWYQQSLDQGLQFLIQYYNGEERAKGNILERFSAQQFPDLHSELNLSSLELGDSALYFCASSVGGSGSHNEQFFGPGTRLTVL.

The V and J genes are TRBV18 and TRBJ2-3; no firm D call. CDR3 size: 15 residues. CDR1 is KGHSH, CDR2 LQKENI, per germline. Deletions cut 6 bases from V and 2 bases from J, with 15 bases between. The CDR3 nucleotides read TGTGCCAGCTCCCCTCGCCTAAGCTTCACAGATACGCAGTATTTT. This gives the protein CASSPRLSFTDTQYF.

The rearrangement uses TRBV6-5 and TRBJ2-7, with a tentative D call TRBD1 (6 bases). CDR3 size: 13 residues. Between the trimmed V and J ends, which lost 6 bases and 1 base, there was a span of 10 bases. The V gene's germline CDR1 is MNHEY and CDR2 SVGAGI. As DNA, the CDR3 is TGTGCCAGCAGCAACCAGGGGTCCTACGAGCAGTACTTC. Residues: CASSNQGSYEQYF.

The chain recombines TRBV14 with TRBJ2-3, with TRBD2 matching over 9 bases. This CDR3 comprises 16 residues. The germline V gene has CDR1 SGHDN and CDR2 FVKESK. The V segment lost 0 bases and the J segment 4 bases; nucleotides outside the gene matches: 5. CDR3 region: CASSQDMREGADTQYF. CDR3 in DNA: TGTGCCAGCAGCCAAGATATGCGGGAGGGGGCAGATACGCAGTATTTT.

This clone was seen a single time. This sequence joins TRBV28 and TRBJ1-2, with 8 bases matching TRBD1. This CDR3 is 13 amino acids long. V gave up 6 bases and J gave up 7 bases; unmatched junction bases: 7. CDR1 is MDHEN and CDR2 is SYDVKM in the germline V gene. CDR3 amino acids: CASSRQGAGGYTF. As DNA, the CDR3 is TGTGCCAGCAGCCGTCAGGGGGCTGGTGGCTACACCTTC.

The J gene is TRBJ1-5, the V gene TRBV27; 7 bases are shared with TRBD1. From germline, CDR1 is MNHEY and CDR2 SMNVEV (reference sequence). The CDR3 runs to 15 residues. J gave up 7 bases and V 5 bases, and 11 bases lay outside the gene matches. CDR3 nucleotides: TGTGCCAGCAGTGTCACAGGGGTGGAAAAGCAGCCCCAGCATTTT. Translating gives CASSVTGVEKQPQHF.

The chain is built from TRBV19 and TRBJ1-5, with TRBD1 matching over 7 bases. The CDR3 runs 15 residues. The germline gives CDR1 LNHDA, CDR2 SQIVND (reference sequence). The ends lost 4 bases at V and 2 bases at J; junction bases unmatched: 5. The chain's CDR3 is CASSKYRGGNQPQHF. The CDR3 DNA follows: TGTGCCAGTAGTAAGTACAGGGGTGGCAATCAGCCCCAGCATTTT. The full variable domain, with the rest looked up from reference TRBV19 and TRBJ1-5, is DGGITQSPKYLFRKEGQNVTLSCEQNLNHDAMYWYRQDPGQGLRLIYYSQIVNDFQKGDIAEGYSVSREKKESFPLTVTSAQKNPTAFYLCASSKYRGGNQPQHFGDGTRLSIL.

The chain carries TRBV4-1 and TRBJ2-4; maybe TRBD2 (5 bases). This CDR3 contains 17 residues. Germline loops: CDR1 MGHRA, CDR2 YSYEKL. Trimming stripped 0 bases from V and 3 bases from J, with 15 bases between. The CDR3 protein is CASSQDLAGWGKNIQYF. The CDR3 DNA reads TGCGCCAGCAGCCAAGACTTGGCGGGTTGGGGCAAAAACATTCAGTACTTC.

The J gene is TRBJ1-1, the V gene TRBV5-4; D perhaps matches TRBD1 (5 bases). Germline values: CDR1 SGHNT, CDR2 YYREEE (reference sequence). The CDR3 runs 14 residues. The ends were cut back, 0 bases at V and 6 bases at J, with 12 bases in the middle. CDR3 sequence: CASSLGSPGAEAFF. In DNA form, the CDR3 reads TGTGCCAGCAGCTTGGGTTCCCCGGGGGCTGAAGCTTTCTTT.

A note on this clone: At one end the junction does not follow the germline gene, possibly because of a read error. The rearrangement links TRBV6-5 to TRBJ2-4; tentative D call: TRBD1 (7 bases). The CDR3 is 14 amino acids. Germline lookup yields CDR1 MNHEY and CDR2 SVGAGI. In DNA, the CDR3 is TGTGCCGGCAGTTATTCCAGGGGGGAAAACATTCAGTACTTC. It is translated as CAGSYSRGENIQYF.

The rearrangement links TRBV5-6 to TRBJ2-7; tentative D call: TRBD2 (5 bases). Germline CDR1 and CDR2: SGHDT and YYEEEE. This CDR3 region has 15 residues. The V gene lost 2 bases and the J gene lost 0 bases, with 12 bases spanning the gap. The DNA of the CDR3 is TGTGCCAGCAGCTTCCAGCGGATGAGCTCCTACGAGCAGTACTTC. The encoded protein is CASSFQRMSSYEQYF.

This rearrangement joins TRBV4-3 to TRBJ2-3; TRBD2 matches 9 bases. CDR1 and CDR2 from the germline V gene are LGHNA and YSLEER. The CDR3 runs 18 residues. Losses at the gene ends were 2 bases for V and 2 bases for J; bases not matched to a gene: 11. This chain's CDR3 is CASSQNGGLAGPTDTQYF. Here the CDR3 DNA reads TGCGCCAGCAGCCAAAATGGTGGGCTAGCGGGGCCCACAGATACGCAGTATTTT.

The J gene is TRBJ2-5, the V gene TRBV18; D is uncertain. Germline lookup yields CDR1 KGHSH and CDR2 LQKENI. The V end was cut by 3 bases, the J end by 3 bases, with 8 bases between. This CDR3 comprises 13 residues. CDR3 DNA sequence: TGTGCCAGCTCACCTACAGAGAAAGAGACCCAGTACTTC. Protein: CASSPTEKETQYF.

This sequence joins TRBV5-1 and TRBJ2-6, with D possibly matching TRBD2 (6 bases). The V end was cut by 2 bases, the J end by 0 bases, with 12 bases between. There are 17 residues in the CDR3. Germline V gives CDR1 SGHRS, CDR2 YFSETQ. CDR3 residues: CASSFLAFSSGANVLTF. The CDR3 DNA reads TGCGCCAGCAGCTTTCTAGCGTTTAGCTCTGGGGCCAACGTCCTGACTTTC.